Listed below are T cell receptor beta chains from one sample, sequenced in a study of a mutant IDH1 vaccine in newly diagnosed glioma. Libraries were prepared by immunoSEQ multiplex PCR; TCRdb keeps only in-frame clonotypes and omits some of them. The sample records about 32,000 clones, roughly 85% being singletons. Their antigens are not known. Sequenced here: PBMCs, sampled from a glioma patient whose treatment included an IDH1 peptide vaccine. The source is a woman younger than 30 with glioma. CDR3s include the opening cysteine and the closing phenylalanine or tryptophan. The D gene is left open where the match is weak. A row's size may be missing; if present it is once, few, many or a size class.

CSVLVAQGWEQFF	TGCAGCGTTCTTGTGGCCCAGGGCTGGGAGCAGTTCTTC	.	TRBV29-1	TRBJ2-1	.
CASSLEVGRQVKPTGELFF	TGTGCCAGCAGCTTAGAAGTGGGGAGACAGGTTAAACCCACCGGGGAGCTGTTTTTT	.	TRBV7-9	TRBJ2-2	.
CASGSGQGVADTIYF	TGTGCTAGTGGTTCAGGACAGGGCGTCGCGGACACCATATATTTT	TRBD1	TRBV12-5	TRBJ1-3	.
CASSSAYEQYF	TGTGCCAGCAGTTCGGCCTACGAGCAGTACTTC	.	TRBV28	TRBJ2-7	.
CASSLQKGGSITDTQYF	TGTGCCAGCAGCCTACAGAAGGGGGGTAGTATCACAGATACGCAGTATTTT	.	TRBV4-2	TRBJ2-3	once
CASSPMRTEAFF	TGTGCCAGCAGCCCAATGCGTACTGAAGCTTTCTTT	.	TRBV14	TRBJ1-1	.
CASSLTEYNQPQHF	TGTGCCAGCAGTTTGACAGAATACAATCAGCCCCAGCATTTT	.	TRBV28	TRBJ1-5	.
CASSIGTGDYEQYF	TGTGCCAGTAGTATCGGGACAGGAGACTACGAGCAGTACTTC	TRBD1	TRBV19	TRBJ2-7	once
CASSQVMGNTEAFF	TGTGCCAGCAGCCAAGTTATGGGGAACACTGAAGCTTTCTTT	.	TRBV14	TRBJ1-1	few
CASRKGSGEQYF	TGTGCCAGTAGAAAGGGGTCGGGGGAGCAGTACTTC	.	TRBV19	TRBJ2-7	.
CASSRRTGGNVNTEAFF	TGTGCCAGCTCACGAAGGACAGGGGGGAACGTGAACACTGAAGCTTTCTTT	TRBD1	TRBV18	TRBJ1-1	.
CASSKEKGLIYEQYF	TGTGCCAGCAGCAAAGAAAAGGGATTAATCTACGAGCAGTACTTC	.	TRBV21-1	TRBJ2-7	.
CASSERTSGDNEQFF	TGTGCCAGCAGTGAAAGGACTAGCGGGGACAATGAGCAGTTCTTC	TRBD2	TRBV25-1	TRBJ2-1	.
CATAVRVGSNQPQHF	TGTGCCACTGCTGTTAGAGTAGGTAGCAATCAGCCCCAGCATTTT	.	TRBV7-2	TRBJ1-5	.
CASSATSGTVGNTIYF	TGTGCCAGCAGCGCTACATCCGGGACAGTCGGAAACACCATATATTTT	TRBD1	TRBV9	TRBJ1-3	.
CASSQRGGMGEKLFF	TGTGCCAGCAGCCAAAGAGGAGGGATGGGTGAAAAACTGTTTTTT	.	TRBV14	TRBJ1-4	.
CASSADSLSSYEQYF	TGCGCCAGCAGCGCGGACAGTCTGAGCTCCTACGAGCAGTACTTC	.	TRBV5-1	TRBJ2-7	.
CASTDSDGLGQGYTEAFF	TGTGCCAGCACGGATTCGGATGGGCTGGGACAGGGTTATACTGAAGCTTTCTTT	TRBD1	TRBV2	TRBJ1-1	few
CASSLVLGSGYGYTF	TGTGCCAGCAGTTTAGTACTGGGATCGGGCTATGGCTACACCTTC	.	TRBV27	TRBJ1-2	.
CASRGLAVTGELFF	TGTGCCAGCAGGGGACTAGCGGTGACCGGGGAGCTGTTTTTT	TRBD2	TRBV2	TRBJ2-2	once
CSVVGGSESSYNEQFF	TGCAGCGTTGTGGGCGGGAGCGAGAGCTCCTACAATGAGCAGTTCTTC	TRBD2	TRBV29-1	TRBJ2-1	.
CASSLASSTDTQYF	TGTGCCAGCAGCTTGGCCTCGAGCACAGATACGCAGTATTTT	.	TRBV5-4	TRBJ2-3	.
CASSFAAGHEQYF	TGCGCCAGCAGCTTCGCGGCTGGCCACGAGCAGTACTTC	.	TRBV5-1	TRBJ2-7	.
CASSLPSDGAYEQYF	TGTGCCAGCAGTTTGCCGTCGGACGGCGCCTACGAGCAGTACTTC	.	TRBV28	TRBJ2-7	.
CASSSQGNEKLFF	TGCGCCAGCAGCTCCCAAGGAAATGAAAAACTGTTTTTT	.	TRBV5-1	TRBJ1-4	.
CASSIQGTISGANVLTF	TGTGCCAGCAGCATACAGGGGACTATCTCTGGGGCCAACGTCCTGACTTTC	.	TRBV5-6	TRBJ2-6	few
CASSFWGLSYEQYF	TGTGCCAGCAGCTTTTGGGGACTGTCCTACGAGCAGTACTTC	.	TRBV7-2	TRBJ2-7	few
CASSLMGLAGGPETQYF	TGTGCCAGCAGCTTAATGGGACTAGCGGGGGGTCCGGAGACCCAGTACTTC	TRBD2	TRBV7-2	TRBJ2-5	.
CASSSDRGLGNTIYF	TGCGCCAGCAGCTCGGACAGGGGGCTTGGAAACACCATATATTTT	TRBD1	TRBV5-1	TRBJ1-3	once
CASSQDGGAYNEQFF	TGCGCCAGCAGCCAAGATGGTGGGGCCTACAATGAGCAGTTCTTC	.	TRBV4-3	TRBJ2-1	few
CASSLGIRQPQHF	TGTGCCAGCAGTTTAGGAATTCGTCAGCCCCAGCATTTT	.	TRBV28	TRBJ1-5	.
CASTPDRVTGEAFF	TGTGCCAGCACTCCGGACAGGGTAACTGGTGAAGCTTTCTTT	TRBD1	TRBV2	TRBJ1-1	.
CASSYSITGSYNEQFF	TGTGCCAGCAGTTACTCCATTACAGGGAGTTACAATGAGCAGTTCTTC	.	TRBV6-5	TRBJ2-1	.
CASRGRANTGELFF	TGTGCCAGCAGAGGCAGGGCGAACACCGGGGAGCTGTTTTTT	.	TRBV2	TRBJ2-2	.
CAWSLGVPSDTQYF	TGTGCCTGGAGTTTAGGCGTCCCCAGCGATACGCAGTATTTT	.	TRBV30	TRBJ2-3	once
CASSESEVEGAFF	TGTGCCAGCAGTGAATCGGAGGTAGAGGGAGCTTTCTTT	.	TRBV6-1	TRBJ1-1	few
CASSPASTYGYTF	TGCGCCAGCAGCCCCGCAAGCACCTATGGCTACACCTTC	.	TRBV4-1	TRBJ1-2	.
CASRQGAKGYTF	TGCGCCAGCAGACAGGGGGCGAAGGGCTACACCTTC	TRBD1	TRBV10-1	TRBJ1-2	.
CAIGRDLSNEQFF	TGTGCCATCGGCCGGGACTTGTCCAATGAGCAGTTCTTC	.	TRBV10-3	TRBJ2-1	.
CSVTRMGGNTIYF	TGCAGCGTTACTCGGATGGGAGGAAACACCATATATTTT	.	TRBV29-1	TRBJ1-3	.
CASDRDRAQPQHF	TGTGCCAGCGACCGGGACAGGGCTCAGCCCCAGCATTTT	TRBD1	TRBV6-1	TRBJ1-5	.
CASSLRTGTQSSYEQYF	TGCGCCAGCAGCCTAAGAACCGGGACTCAGAGCTCCTACGAGCAGTACTTC	.	TRBV5-1	TRBJ2-7	few
CASSPPGAGYGYTF	TGTGCCAGCAGCCCCCCCGGGGCGGGTTATGGCTACACCTTC	.	TRBV13	TRBJ1-2	.
CASSLDRQEETQYF	TGCGCCAGCAGCTTGGACCGCCAAGAAGAGACCCAGTACTTC	.	TRBV5-1	TRBJ2-5	.
CASSQQGYGYTF	TGTGCCAGCAGTCAACAGGGCTATGGCTACACCTTC	.	TRBV28	TRBJ1-2	few
CASSSTGAGANVLTF	TGCGCCAGCAGCTCGACAGGGGCTGGGGCCAACGTCCTGACTTTC	TRBD1	TRBV4-1	TRBJ2-6	.
CASSLGSQNSGNTIYF	TGTGCCAGCAGCTTAGGGTCTCAAAACTCTGGAAACACCATATATTTT	.	TRBV7-8	TRBJ1-3	.